The clone carrying this T cell receptor (beta chain) has ten or more counts. This record comes from a study of regulatory T cells in long-lasting Graves disease. Arm-PCR with iRepertoire HTBI primers amplified the CDR3 regions for these TCR beta libraries. TCRdb reprocessed the multiplex PCR reads with MiXCR, giving one entry per CDR3 protein. The sample lists 400,000 to 450,000 distinct CDR3 sequences; just under 15% were seen once. Described time point: newly diagnosed GD, antithyroid drugs for less than 3 months. PBMCs were the source of the RNA used for TCR sequencing. The germline V gene has CDR1 SQVTM and CDR2 ANQGSEA. This CDR3 contains 13 residues. V lost 7 bases to trimming and J lost 5 bases, with 17 bases between them. These data also featured in a second study, about T cells in Graves' hyperthyroidism and ophthalmopathy.

This chain uses TRBV29-1 with TRBJ2-5; D may be TRBD1 (6 bases). Sequences were derived from peripheral blood mononuclear cells (PBMCs), sampled at new diagnosis, from a patient treated with antithyroid drugs. The receptor's source is a woman under 40 with Graves disease. CDR3 loop: CSGQQGSVETQYF. The CDR3 DNA is TGCAGCGGGCAACAGGGTTCGGTGGAGACCCAGTACTTC. Based on the CDR3 plus reference TRBV29-1 and TRBJ2-5, the full variable domain is SAVISQKPSRDICQRGTSLTIQCQVDSQVTMMFWYRQQPGQSLTLIATANQGSEATYESGFVIDKFPISRPNLTFSTLTVSNMSPEDSSIYLCSGQQGSVETQYFGPGTRLLVL.